A selection of T cell receptor beta chains follows, all from one sample in a study of EBV T-cell therapy then PD-1 blockade in nasopharyngeal carcinoma. These receptors have no identified antigens. Assay used: immunoSEQ multiplex PCR; TCRdb lists only in-frame clones, some missing. The sample lists roughly 20,000 clones, about 80% occurring once. The material was CD8+ T cells from blood, obtained around day 300 from a patient whose treatment included autologous EBV-specific T cells and nivolumab. These receptors originate from a man aged 35 to 55 with nasopharyngeal carcinoma. Each CDR3 is given with its conserved first and last residue. The D gene is left open where the match is weak. Rows give clone size only sometimes, using once, few, many, or a class for an expanded clone.

size	length	V	D	J	CDR3	DNA
NA	16	TRBV7-2	NA	TRBJ2-1	CASSSDQGKSYKKQFF	TGTGCCAGCAGCTCAGATCAGGGGAAGTCTTACAAGAAGCAGTTCTTC
NA	19	TRBV3-1/TRBV3-2	NA	TRBJ1-5	CASSQDLGGLSNGNQPQHF	TGTGCCAGCAGCCAAGATTTGGGAGGACTTAGCAATGGCAATCAGCCCCAGCATTTT
NA	16	TRBV6-2/TRBV6-3	TRBD2	TRBJ2-7	CASSSNLGLASYEQYF	TGTGCCAGCAGTTCGAACTTGGGACTAGCCTCCTACGAGCAGTACTTC
NA	15	TRBV25-1	TRBD1	TRBJ1-2	CASSIKQGAVGGYTF	TGTGCCAGCAGTATAAAACAGGGGGCGGTAGGCGGCTACACCTTC
once	12	TRBV19	NA	TRBJ2-3	CASSQRTDTQYF	TGTGCCAGTAGTCAGCGCACAGATACGCAGTATTTT
NA	14	TRBV6-1	NA	TRBJ1-5	CASSEVQGWQPQHF	TGTGCCAGCAGTGAGGTACAGGGATGGCAGCCCCAGCATTTT
NA	13	TRBV28	NA	TRBJ1-2	CASGPTVGYGYTF	TGTGCCAGCGGCCCGACAGTTGGCTATGGCTACACCTTC
NA	17	TRBV5-5	NA	TRBJ2-1	CASSLRQVSSSYNEQFF	TGTGCCAGCAGCTTGAGGCAGGTCTCCAGCTCCTACAATGAGCAGTTCTTC
once	16	TRBV2	NA	TRBJ2-7	CASSEIGGHRWYEQYF	TGTGCCAGCAGTGAAATTGGGGGACATCGTTGGTACGAGCAGTACTTC
NA	15	TRBV4-3	NA	TRBJ1-1	CASSQAPGPNTEAFF	TGCGCCAGCAGCCAAGCTCCGGGCCCGAACACTGAAGCTTTCTTT
NA	15	TRBV28	TRBD1	TRBJ2-1	CASSPRDSCCHEQFF	TGTGCCAGCAGTCCCCGGGACAGCTGCTGTCATGAGCAGTTCTTC
NA	14	TRBV3-1/TRBV3-2	NA	TRBJ2-6	CASRQDSGANVLTF	TGTGCCAGCAGGCAGGATTCTGGGGCCAACGTCCTGACTTTC
once	15	TRBV27	NA	TRBJ1-2	CASSAGGTYDYGYTF	TGTGCCAGCAGTGCGGGGGGTACATACGACTATGGCTACACCTTC
NA	14	TRBV6-6	NA	TRBJ1-5	CASSPPGRNQPQHF	TGTGCCAGCAGCCCTCCGGGACGGAATCAGCCCCAGCATTTT
NA	12	TRBV29-1	TRBD1	TRBJ1-2	CSVVPGGEGYTF	TGCAGCGTTGTTCCAGGGGGCGAAGGCTACACCTTC
NA	15	TRBV7-3	NA	TRBJ2-2	CASSFWTSGTGELFF	TGTGCCAGCAGCTTCTGGACAAGTGGCACCGGGGAGCTGTTTTTT
NA	16	TRBV9	NA	TRBJ2-3	CASSAPPGTLGDTQYF	TGTGCCAGCAGCGCTCCCCCCGGGACATTAGGAGATACGCAGTATTTT
NA	14	TRBV4-3	NA	TRBJ2-7	CASSQGEGAYEQYF	TGCGCCAGCAGCCAAGGGGAGGGGGCCTACGAGCAGTACTTC
NA	17	TRBV2	NA	TRBJ2-2	CASSKTGLAKNTGELFF	TGTGCCAGCTCGAAGACTGGCCTAGCGAAGAACACCGGGGAGCTGTTTTTT
NA	15	TRBV7-6	TRBD1	TRBJ2-1	CASSFGDRGANEQFF	TGTGCCAGCAGCTTTGGGGACAGGGGCGCGAATGAGCAGTTCTTC
NA	12	TRBV11-3	NA	TRBJ2-7	CPGGLVSYEQYF	TGTCCTGGAGGGCTAGTCTCCTACGAGCAGTACTTC
NA	17	TRBV24-1	NA	TRBJ1-2	CATSDSSLQGLGYGYTF	TGTGCCACCAGTGATTCATCGCTCCAGGGTTTGGGCTATGGCTACACCTTC
NA	12	TRBV7-9	NA	TRBJ1-2	CASSLVWDGYTF	TGTGCCAGCAGCTTAGTCTGGGATGGCTACACCTTC
NA	11	TRBV6-2/TRBV6-3	NA	TRBJ2-5	CASSYPETQYF	TGTGCCAGCAGTTACCCTGAGACCCAGTACTTC
NA	14	TRBV2	NA	TRBJ1-5	CASSTQGLLQPQHF	TGTGCCAGCAGTACCCAGGGGTTGCTTCAGCCCCAGCATTTT
NA	13	TRBV6-5	NA	TRBJ2-7	CASSTGTSYEQYF	TGTGCCAGCAGTACCGGGACCTCCTACGAGCAGTACTTC
once	16	TRBV7-9	TRBD2	TRBJ2-7	CASSPLQGGERREQYF	TGTGCCAGCAGCCCCCTGCAGGGAGGGGAACGACGGGAGCAGTACTTC
NA	14	TRBV6-2/TRBV6-3	TRBD2	TRBJ2-1	CASSWLAGGGEQFF	TGTGCCAGCAGTTGGCTAGCGGGGGGGGGTGAGCAGTTCTTC
NA	15	TRBV5-4	TRBD2	TRBJ2-5	CASSWSGGAQETQYF	TGTGCCAGCAGCTGGTCCGGGGGGGCTCAAGAGACCCAGTACTTC
few	16	TRBV6-4	NA	TRBJ2-3	CASSEYIGTPTDTQYF	TGTGCCAGCAGTGAATACATTGGGACTCCCACAGATACGCAGTATTTT
NA	19	TRBV4-1	NA	TRBJ2-5	CASSQEFRTSWGSQETQYF	TGCGCCAGCAGCCAAGAGTTCAGGACGTCGTGGGGAAGCCAAGAGACCCAGTACTTC
NA	16	TRBV4-3	NA	TRBJ2-1	CASSQDEGGGYNEQFF	TGCGCCAGCAGCCAAGATGAGGGAGGTGGATACAATGAGCAGTTCTTC
NA	16	TRBV4-1	NA	TRBJ2-2	CASSQGGVAPARELFF	TGCGCCAGCAGCCAAGGGGGGGTAGCCCCAGCTAGGGAGCTGTTTTTT
NA	16	TRBV3-1/TRBV3-2	NA	TRBJ1-1	CASSQDGEGMNTEAFF	TGTGCCAGCAGCCAAGATGGGGAGGGAATGAACACTGAAGCTTTCTTT
NA	14	TRBV6-2/TRBV6-3	NA	TRBJ1-2	CASSYSAAGDGYTF	TGTGCCAGCAGTTACTCGGCGGCAGGCGATGGCTACACCTTC
NA	14	TRBV4-2	NA	TRBJ2-3	CASSLPGPGDTQYF	TGTGCCAGCAGCCTCCCGGGACCCGGGGATACGCAGTATTTT
NA	14	TRBV10-3	TRBD2	TRBJ2-5	CAINPTSGQETQYF	TGTGCCATCAACCCGACTAGCGGCCAAGAGACCCAGTACTTC
NA	16	TRBV29-1	NA	TRBJ2-3	CSVEDHQVSSTDTQYF	TGCAGCGTTGAAGATCACCAAGTCTCTAGCACAGATACGCAGTATTTT
NA	15	TRBV6-4	TRBD2	TRBJ2-3	CASSDSSGGADTQYF	TGTGCCAGCAGTGACTCTAGCGGGGGGGCAGATACGCAGTATTTT
NA	15	TRBV5-1	TRBD2	TRBJ2-2	CASGPSGANTGELFF	TGCGCCAGCGGTCCCAGCGGGGCGAACACCGGGGAGCTGTTTTTT